This is a list of T cell receptor beta chains from one sample in a study of T cells in Graves' hyperthyroidism and ophthalmopathy. Via MiXCR, TCRdb re-called the multiplex PCR reads, giving one row per CDR3 protein. The data contain 310,000 or so distinct CDR3 sequences, approximately 15% of them seen just once; the ten biggest clones take up approximately 60%. Sequenced sample: blood. These receptors all stem from a woman aged 55-70 years with Graves' ophthalmopathy. CDR3s include the opening cysteine and the closing phenylalanine or tryptophan. A D gene is named only where the DNA matches it firmly. Clone size is shown for a subset of rows, as once, few, many or a class of expanded clone.

abundance	v_gene	d_gene	j_gene	CDR3aa	CDR3nt
many	TRBV19	TRBD1	TRBJ1-6	CACRGQLYNSPLHF	TGTGCCTGCCGGGGACAGCTCTATAATTCACCCCTCCACTTT
many	TRBV7-8	.	TRBJ1-5	CASSRGSGNQPQHF	TGTGCCAGCAGTCGGGGATCGGGCAATCAGCCCCAGCATTTT
many	TRBV18	.	TRBJ2-3	CASSPTTDTQYF	TGTGCCAGCTCACCAACGACAGATACGCAGTATTTT
many	TRBV29-1	TRBD1	TRBJ1-1	CSALPWTGDTEAFF	TGCAGCGCTCTCCCCTGGACAGGTGACACTGAAGCTTTCTTT
many	TRBV7-2	.	TRBJ2-3	CASSLFAASTDTQYF	TGTGCCAGCAGCTTATTCGCGGCTAGCACAGATACGCAGTATTTT
many	TRBV30	TRBD1	TRBJ2-7	CAWIQGAYEQYF	TGTGCCTGGATCCAGGGGGCCTACGAGCAGTACTTC
many	TRBV9	.	TRBJ1-2	CASSETETYSYGYTF	TGTGCCAGCAGCGAGACGGAGACCTACTCCTATGGCTACACCTTC
many	TRBV18	TRBD1	TRBJ1-4	CASSPTGVNEKLFF	TGTGCCAGCTCCCCCACAGGGGTCAATGAAAAACTGTTTTTT
many	TRBV14	TRBD1	TRBJ1-1	CASSHWLDRVHTEAFF	TGTGCCAGCAGCCATTGGTTAGACAGGGTACACACTGAAGCTTTCTTT
few	TRBV4-2	TRBD1	TRBJ2-1	CASSHVSGTENNEQFF	TGTGCCAGCAGCCACGTATCCGGGACAGAAAACAATGAGCAGTTCTTC
few	TRBV29-1	.	TRBJ2-2	CSVQTEPVTGELFF	TGCAGCGTACAAACAGAACCAGTCACCGGAGAGCTGTTTTTT
many	TRBV5-6	.	TRBJ1-5	CASSQAPGGRNQPQHF	TGTGCCAGCAGCCAGGCCCCCGGGGGACGCAATCAGCCCCAGCATTTT
.	TRBV29-1	.	TRBJ1-1	CSVNEESYTEAFF	TGCAGCGTAAATGAGGAGTCGTACACTGAAGCTTTCTTT
once	TRBV20-1	TRBD2	TRBJ2-7	CSASQPGGEQYF	TGCAGTGCTAGTCAGCCGGGAGGCGAGCAGTACTTC
.	TRBV19	.	TRBJ2-2	CASSIVTGSRTGELFF	TGTGCCAGTAGTATAGTGACCGGGTCGCGTACCGGGGAGCTGTTTTTT
.	TRBV18	.	TRBJ1-1	CASSPTVQEAEAFF	TGTGCCAGCTCACCGACAGTGCAAGAGGCTGAAGCTTTCTTT
.	TRBV20-1	.	TRBJ2-1	CSASPHTSWDEQFF	TGCAGTGCTAGCCCGCATACCAGCTGGGATGAGCAGTTCTTC
many	TRBV5-1	.	TRBJ2-7	CASGLEGTAPNYEQYF	TGCGCCAGCGGGCTAGAGGGGACGGCCCCAAACTACGAGCAGTACTTC
few	TRBV3-1	.	TRBJ2-2	CASSQDYGATGELFF	TGTGCCAGCAGCCAAGATTATGGGGCGACCGGGGAGCTGTTTTTT
many	TRBV20-1	.	TRBJ1-2	CSAETLGGYGYTF	TGCAGTGCCGAGACTCTAGGAGGCTATGGCTACACCTTC
many	TRBV2	.	TRBJ1-1	CASQIEVNTEAFF	TGTGCCAGCCAGATCGAAGTGAACACTGAAGCTTTCTTT
many	TRBV13	.	TRBJ1-3	CASSFRGPNTIYF	TGTGCCAGCAGCTTCCGGGGGCCAAACACCATATATTTT
few	TRBV14	TRBD1	TRBJ1-2	CASSGEVPGGAYYGYTF	TGTGCCAGCAGCGGAGAGGTCCCAGGGGGCGCGTACTATGGCTACACCTTC
many	TRBV7-2	.	TRBJ2-7	CASSSGFRPYEQYF	TGTGCCAGCAGCTCAGGGTTTCGACCCTACGAGCAGTACTTC
.	TRBV24-1	.	TRBJ1-5	CATSEAIGGNQPQHF	TGTGCCACCAGTGAAGCGATCGGGGGCAATCAGCCCCAGCATTTT
once	TRBV7-6	.	TRBJ2-7	CASSSLSGRGPYEQYF	TGTGCCAGCAGCTCCCTCTCGGGGCGGGGGCCCTACGAGCAGTACTTC
.	TRBV20-1	.	TRBJ2-1	CSARGHNEQFF	TGCAGTGCTAGAGGTCACAATGAGCAGTTCTTC
many	TRBV29-1	.	TRBJ1-1	CSVEDGIIEAFF	TGCAGCGTTGAAGATGGGATCATTGAAGCTTTCTTT
many	TRBV11-2	.	TRBJ2-1	CASSLEGAASSYNEQFF	TGTGCCAGCAGCTTAGAAGGGGCGGCGAGCTCCTACAATGAGCAGTTCTTC
many	TRBV7-9	.	TRBJ1-1	CAILRYTEAFF	TGTGCCATCTTGAGGTATACTGAAGCTTTCTTT
.	TRBV6-9	.	TRBJ2-2	CASSYSPGRSHTGELFF	TGTGCCAGCAGTTATTCACCCGGACGGAGTCACACCGGGGAGCTGTTTTTT
many	TRBV2	TRBD1	TRBJ2-2	CASMLQGDDGELFF	TGTGCCAGCATGCTACAGGGGGATGACGGGGAGCTGTTTTTT
many	TRBV5-5	.	TRBJ1-2	CASSWRGQTYGYTF	TGTGCCAGCAGCTGGAGAGGACAGACCTATGGCTACACCTTC
.	TRBV5-1	TRBD1	TRBJ2-7	CASSLTGGGYEQYF	TGCGCCAGCAGCTTGACAGGGGGCGGGTACGAGCAGTACTTC
many	TRBV12-3/TRBV12-4	.	TRBJ1-2	CASSPDITTRGYTF	TGTGCCAGCAGCCCAGACATCACCACGCGCGGCTACACCTTC
many	TRBV30	.	TRBJ2-1	CAWSSQGEQFF	TGTGCCTGGAGTAGCCAGGGTGAGCAGTTCTTC
many	TRBV7-2	.	TRBJ1-3	CASSPQVGAGSGNTIYF	TGTGCCAGCAGCCCCCAGGTCGGGGCGGGCTCTGGAAACACCATATATTTT
many	TRBV20-1	.	TRBJ1-1	CSARDPKGNTEAFF	TGCAGTGCTAGAGACCCCAAAGGGAACACTGAAGCTTTCTTT
few	TRBV9	.	TRBJ1-5	CASSVSDSNQPQHF	TGTGCCAGCAGCGTCTCCGATAGCAATCAGCCCCAGCATTTT
few	TRBV5-1	.	TRBJ2-7	CASSSGTWREQYF	TGCGCCAGCAGCTCCGGGACATGGCGCGAGCAGTACTTC
.	TRBV5-1	TRBD1	TRBJ1-6	CASTQVPTGFGSPLHF	TGCGCCAGCACCCAAGTCCCGACAGGGTTTGGGTCACCCCTCCACTTT
few	TRBV7-6	TRBD1	TRBJ1-3	CASSRGQDGNTIYF	TGTGCCAGCAGCCGCGGACAGGATGGAAACACCATATATTTT
many	TRBV7-2	.	TRBJ2-5	CASSLRAGSEETQYF	TGTGCCAGCAGCTTAAGGGCAGGGTCTGAGGAGACCCAGTACTTC
.	TRBV5-1	TRBD1	TRBJ2-7	CASSTGQGEIYEQYF	TGCGCCAGCAGCACCGGACAGGGGGAGATCTACGAGCAGTACTTC
many	TRBV3-1	TRBD1	TRBJ1-4	CASSPAAGGFEKLFF	TGTGCCAGCAGCCCCGCCGCAGGGGGGTTTGAAAAACTGTTTTTT
many	TRBV3-1	.	TRBJ2-7	CASSQGYRGTEQYF	TGTGCCAGCAGCCAAGGGTATCGGGGGACCGAGCAGTACTTC
many	TRBV5-6	.	TRBJ2-1	CASSLGRRSYNEQFF	TGTGCCAGCAGCTTGGGGCGGCGCTCCTACAATGAGCAGTTCTTC
few	TRBV30	.	TRBJ1-6	CAWSVAGYPYNSPLHF	TGTGCCTGGAGTGTTGCAGGGTACCCCTATAATTCACCCCTCCACTTT
few	TRBV3-1	.	TRBJ2-1	CASSARPRAFINNEQFF	TGTGCCAGCAGCGCCCGCCCCCGGGCCTTCATTAACAATGAGCAGTTCTTC
.	TRBV27	.	TRBJ2-3	CASSFRIRGNQKEPDTQYF	TGTGCCAGCAGTTTCCGGATACGGGGCAACCAGAAGGAACCAGATACGCAGTATTTT
few	TRBV4-2	.	TRBJ2-1	CASSQDEGFYNEQFF	TGTGCCAGCAGCCAAGATGAGGGATTCTACAATGAGCAGTTCTTC
few	TRBV28	.	TRBJ2-5	CASTGGPETQYF	TGTGCCAGCACGGGGGGCCCTGAGACCCAGTACTTC
many	TRBV6-1	TRBD1	TRBJ1-5	CASSRKPGQGKAQHF	TGTGCCAGCAGTCGAAAACCGGGACAGGGGAAGGCCCAGCATTTT
many	TRBV5-1	.	TRBJ2-3	CASSPRVYTDTQYF	TGCGCCAGCAGCCCGCGTGTCTACACAGATACGCAGTATTTT
many	TRBV7-2	.	TRBJ2-7	CASSLVTGDEQYF	TGTGCCAGCAGCTTAGTGACGGGCGACGAGCAGTACTTC
few	TRBV6-1	TRBD1	TRBJ2-2	CASSEVGGVTGELFF	TGTGCCAGCAGTGAAGTAGGGGGCGTCACCGGGGAGCTGTTTTTT
many	TRBV6-1	TRBD1	TRBJ1-1	CASSEAVKGAYTEAFF	TGTGCCAGCAGTGAAGCAGTGAAGGGGGCATATACTGAAGCTTTCTTT
many	TRBV28	.	TRBJ1-4	CASGLTGLDGEKLFF	TGTGCCAGCGGGTTGACGGGACTTGATGGTGAAAAACTGTTTTTT
.	TRBV6-1	TRBD1	TRBJ2-5	CASSERQGTGETQYF	TGTGCCAGCAGTGAAAGACAGGGAACTGGGGAGACCCAGTACTTC
many	TRBV11-2	.	TRBJ1-5	CASSSDGQPQHF	TGTGCCAGCAGCTCTGATGGTCAGCCCCAGCATTTT